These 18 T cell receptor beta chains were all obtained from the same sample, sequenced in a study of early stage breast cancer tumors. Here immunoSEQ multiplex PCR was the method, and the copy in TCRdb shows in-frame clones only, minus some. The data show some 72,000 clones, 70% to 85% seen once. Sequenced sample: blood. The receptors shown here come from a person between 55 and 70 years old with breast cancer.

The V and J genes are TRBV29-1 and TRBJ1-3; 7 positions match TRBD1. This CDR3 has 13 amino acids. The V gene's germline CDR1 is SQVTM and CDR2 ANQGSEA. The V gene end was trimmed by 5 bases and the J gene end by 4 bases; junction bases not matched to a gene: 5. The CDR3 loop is CSVNPGQGNTIYF. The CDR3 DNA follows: TGCAGCGTTAACCCGGGACAGGGAAACACCATATATTTT.

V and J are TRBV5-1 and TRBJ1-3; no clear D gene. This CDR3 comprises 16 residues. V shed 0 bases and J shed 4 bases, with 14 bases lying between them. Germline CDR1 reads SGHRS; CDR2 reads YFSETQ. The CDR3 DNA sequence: TGCGCCAGCAGCTTGGATAATCTGGCCTTCGGAAACACCATATATTTT. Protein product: CASSLDNLAFGNTIYF.

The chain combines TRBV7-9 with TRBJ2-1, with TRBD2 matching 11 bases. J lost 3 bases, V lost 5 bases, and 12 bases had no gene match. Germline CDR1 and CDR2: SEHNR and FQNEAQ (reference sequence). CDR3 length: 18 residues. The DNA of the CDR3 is TGTGCCAGCAGCCCTACCATTAGGACTAGCGGGCTCTACAATGAGCAGTTCTTC. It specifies CASSPTIRTSGLYNEQFF.

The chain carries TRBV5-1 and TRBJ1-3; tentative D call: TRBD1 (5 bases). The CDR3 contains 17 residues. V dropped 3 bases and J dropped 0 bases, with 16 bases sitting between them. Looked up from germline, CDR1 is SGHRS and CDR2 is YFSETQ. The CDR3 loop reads CASSSSPGTISGNTIYF. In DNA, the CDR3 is TGCGCCAGCAGCTCGTCCCCGGGGACCATCTCTGGAAACACCATATATTTT.

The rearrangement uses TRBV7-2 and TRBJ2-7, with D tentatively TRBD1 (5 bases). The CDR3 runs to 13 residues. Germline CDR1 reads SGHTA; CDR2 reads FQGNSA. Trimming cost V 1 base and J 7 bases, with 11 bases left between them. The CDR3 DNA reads TGTGCCAGCAGCTTAGATCAGGGAAGGGAGCAGTACTTC. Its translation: CASSLDQGREQYF.

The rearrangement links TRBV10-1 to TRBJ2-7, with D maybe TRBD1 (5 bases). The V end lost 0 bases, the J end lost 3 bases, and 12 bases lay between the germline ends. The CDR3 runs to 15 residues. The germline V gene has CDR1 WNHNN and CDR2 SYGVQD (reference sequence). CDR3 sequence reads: CASSESIGQGYEQYF. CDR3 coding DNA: TGCGCCAGCAGTGAGTCAATCGGGCAGGGCTACGAGCAGTACTTC.

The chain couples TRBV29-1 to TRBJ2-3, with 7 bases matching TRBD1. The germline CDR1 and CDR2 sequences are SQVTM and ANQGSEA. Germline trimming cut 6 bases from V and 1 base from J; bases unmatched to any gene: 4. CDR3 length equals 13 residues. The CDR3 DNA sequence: TGCAGCGTAGACAGGGATCGCACAGATACGCAGTATTTT. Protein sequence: CSVDRDRTDTQYF.

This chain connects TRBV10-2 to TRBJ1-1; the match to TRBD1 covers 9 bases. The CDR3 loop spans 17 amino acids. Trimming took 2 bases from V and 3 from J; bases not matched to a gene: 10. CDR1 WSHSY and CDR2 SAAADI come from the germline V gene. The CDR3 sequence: CASSEPGGGQGYTEAFF. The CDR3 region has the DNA TGCGCCAGCAGTGAGCCGGGGGGGGGACAGGGTTACACTGAAGCTTTCTTT.

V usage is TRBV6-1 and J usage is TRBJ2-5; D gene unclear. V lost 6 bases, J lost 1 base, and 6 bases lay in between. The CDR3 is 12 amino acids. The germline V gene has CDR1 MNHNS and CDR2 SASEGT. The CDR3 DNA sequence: TGTGCCAGCAGCGACCTCCAAGAGACCCAGTACTTC. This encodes CASSDLQETQYF.

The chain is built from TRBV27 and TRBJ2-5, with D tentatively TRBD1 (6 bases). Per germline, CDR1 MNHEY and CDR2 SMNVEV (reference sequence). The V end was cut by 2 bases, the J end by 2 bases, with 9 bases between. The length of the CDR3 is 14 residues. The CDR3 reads CASSLLGQQETQYF. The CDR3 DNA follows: TGTGCCAGCAGTTTACTCGGACAGCAAGAGACCCAGTACTTC.

This chain's CDR3 is CASGRESSGNTIYF. The CDR3 bases are TGTGCCAGCGGACGCGAGAGCTCTGGAAACACCATATATTTT. J is TRBJ1-3 and V is TRBV2; no definite D call. The V and J ends lost 8 bases and 0 bases respectively, with 11 bases between them. CDR3 length: 14 residues. The germline gives CDR1 SNHLY, CDR2 FYNNEI.

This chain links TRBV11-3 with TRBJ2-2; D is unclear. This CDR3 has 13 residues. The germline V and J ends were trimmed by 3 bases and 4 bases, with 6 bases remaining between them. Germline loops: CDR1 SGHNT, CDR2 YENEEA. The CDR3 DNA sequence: TGTGCCAGCAGCTTTTCCCGCACCGGGGAGCTGTTTTTT. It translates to CASSFSRTGELFF.

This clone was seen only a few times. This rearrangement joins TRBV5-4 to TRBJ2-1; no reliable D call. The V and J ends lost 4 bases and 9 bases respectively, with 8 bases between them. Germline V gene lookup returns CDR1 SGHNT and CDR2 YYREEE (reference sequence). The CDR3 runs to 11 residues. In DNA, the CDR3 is TGTGCCAGCAGCATAAGTCGTGAGCAGTTCTTC. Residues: CASSISREQFF.

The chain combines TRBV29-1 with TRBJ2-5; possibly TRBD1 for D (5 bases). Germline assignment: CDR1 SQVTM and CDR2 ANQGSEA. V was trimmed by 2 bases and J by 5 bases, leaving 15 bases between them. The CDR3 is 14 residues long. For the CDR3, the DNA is TGCAGCGTTGAATCGGCTAGGGGTGAGGAGACCCAGTACTTC. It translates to CSVESARGEETQYF.

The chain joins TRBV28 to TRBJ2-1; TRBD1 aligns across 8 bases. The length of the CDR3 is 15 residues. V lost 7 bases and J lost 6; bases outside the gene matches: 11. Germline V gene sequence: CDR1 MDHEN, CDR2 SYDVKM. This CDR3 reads CASTSTGGSGNEQFF. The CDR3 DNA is TGTGCCAGCACATCAACAGGGGGTTCGGGCAATGAGCAGTTCTTC.

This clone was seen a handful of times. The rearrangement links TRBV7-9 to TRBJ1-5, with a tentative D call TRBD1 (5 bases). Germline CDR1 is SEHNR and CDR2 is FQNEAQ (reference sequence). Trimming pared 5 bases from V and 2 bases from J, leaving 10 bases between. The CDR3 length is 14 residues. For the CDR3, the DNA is TGTGCCAGCAGCCCCCAGGGTGGCAATCAGCCCCAGCATTTT. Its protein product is CASSPQGGNQPQHF.

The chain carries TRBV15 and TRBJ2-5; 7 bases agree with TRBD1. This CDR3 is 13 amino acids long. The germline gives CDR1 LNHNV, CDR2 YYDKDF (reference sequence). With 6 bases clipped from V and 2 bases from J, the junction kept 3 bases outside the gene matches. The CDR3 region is CATRPGQQETQYF. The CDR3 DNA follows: TGTGCCACCAGACCGGGACAGCAAGAGACCCAGTACTTC.

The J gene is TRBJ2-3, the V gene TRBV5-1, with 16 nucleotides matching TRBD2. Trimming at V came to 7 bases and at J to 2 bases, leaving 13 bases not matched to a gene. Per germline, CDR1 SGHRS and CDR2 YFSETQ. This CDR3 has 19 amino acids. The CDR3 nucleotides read TGCGCCAGCTCAAAATTAGGGACTAGCGGGGGGGGAATCACAGATACGCAGTATTTT. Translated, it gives CASSKLGTSGGGITDTQYF.